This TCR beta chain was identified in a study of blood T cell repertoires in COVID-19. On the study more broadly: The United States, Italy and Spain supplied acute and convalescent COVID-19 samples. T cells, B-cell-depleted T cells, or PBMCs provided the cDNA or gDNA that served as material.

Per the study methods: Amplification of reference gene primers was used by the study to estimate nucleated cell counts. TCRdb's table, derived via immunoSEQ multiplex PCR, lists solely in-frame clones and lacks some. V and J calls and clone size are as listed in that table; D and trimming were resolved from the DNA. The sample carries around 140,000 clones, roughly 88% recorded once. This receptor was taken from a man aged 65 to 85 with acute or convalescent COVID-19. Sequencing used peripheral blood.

This chain's CDR3 is CASSESGRGYRNQPQHF. CDR3 nucleotide sequence: TGCGCCAGCAGTGAGTCCGGCAGGGGATATAGAAATCAGCCCCAGCATTTT. The V gene is TRBV10-2, the J gene TRBJ1-5; maybe TRBD1 (6 bases). This CDR3 contains 17 residues. Germline V gene data show CDR1 as WSHSY and CDR2 as SAAADI. Trimming shortened V by 0 bases and J by 4 bases, and 16 bases separated the two germline ends.